One sample yielded the 30 T cell receptor beta chains listed below, sequenced in a study of HIV-infected patients and healthy controls. cDNA was made from approximately 500 ng RNA using alpha and beta constant primers. Alpha and beta chain libraries were made separately by chain-specific third strand synthesis with multiplexing indices. MiXCR, run by TCRdb on the 5' RACE reads, gives a single entry per CDR3 protein. The profile shows about 12,000 distinct CDR3 sequences, around 9% of them singletons. The repertoire came from unfractionated whole blood and reflected all unsorted peripheral T cells. The sequences come from blood, collected before antiretroviral therapy. The receptor set was obtained from an adult with HIV infection. The donor label of this sample is uncertain.

This clonotype appeared many times. The CDR3 here is CASGLNSGNTIYF. The CDR3 DNA sequence: TGTGCCAGCGGGCTAAATTCGGGAAACACCATATATTTT. The J gene is TRBJ1-3, the V gene TRBV6-1; D gene uncertain. Per germline, CDR1 MNHNS and CDR2 SASEGT. The CDR3 has 13 amino acids. V lost 8 bases, J lost 4 bases, and 12 bases lay in between.

This clonotype was seen repeatedly, ten times or more. The chain joins TRBV11-3 to TRBJ2-3, with 15 bases identical to TRBD2. Germline-derived CDR1 and CDR2 are SGHNT and YENEEA. Germline trimming cut 5 bases from V and 5 bases from J; bases unmatched to any gene: 2. This CDR3 has 15 amino acids. In DNA, the CDR3 is TGTGCCAGCAGCGAGGGACTAGCGGGAGGAGATACGCAGTATTTT. As protein: CASSEGLAGGDTQYF.

The J gene is TRBJ1-5, the V gene TRBV19; 9 bases map to TRBD1. This CDR3 comprises 15 residues. V gave up 3 bases and J gave up 5 bases; unmatched junction bases: 5. In germline, CDR1 is LNHDA, CDR2 SQIVND (reference sequence). In DNA form, the CDR3 reads TGTGCCAGTAGTATGATCACAGGGGGCGATCAGCCCCAGCATTTT. Its translation: CASSMITGGDQPQHF.

V gene TRBV30 combines with J gene TRBJ2-1, with 11 bases that match TRBD2. Trimming removed 2 bases from V and 9 bases from J; junction bases left unmatched: 6. The length of the CDR3 is 14 residues. Germline assignment: CDR1 GTSNPN and CDR2 SVGIG (reference sequence). The DNA of the CDR3 is TGTGCCTGGAGTCTCTCGACTAGCGGGACTGAGCAGTTCTTC. Translating it yields CAWSLSTSGTEQFF.

This clonotype was recorded at least ten times. This chain connects TRBV11-1 to TRBJ2-3, with D perhaps TRBD1 or TRBD2 (5 bases each). Trimming removed 2 bases at V and 4 bases at J, with 10 bases between. Germline V gene data show CDR1 as SGHAT and CDR2 as FQDESV (reference sequence). CDR3 length: 14 amino acids. The CDR3 spells CASSLWGSSDTQYF. CDR3 DNA sequence: TGTGCCAGCAGCTTATGGGGGAGCTCAGATACGCAGTATTTT.

This clonotype was seen only a few times. This sequence joins TRBV5-1 and TRBJ2-1; 7 bases fit TRBD1. There are 14 residues in the CDR3. In germline, CDR1 is SGHRS, CDR2 YFSETQ. The trim removed 3 bases at V and 7 bases at J, leaving 7 bases unmatched. The CDR3 nucleotides are TGCGCCAGCAGCTCGATGGGACAGAAAAATGAGCAGTTCTTC. Its protein is CASSSMGQKNEQFF.

There are many counts of this clonotype. The V gene is TRBV5-6, the J gene TRBJ2-5; 9 nucleotides agree with TRBD2. Per the germline V gene, CDR1 is SGHDT and CDR2 is YYEEEE. The J segment lost 1 base and the V segment lost 0 bases, leaving 7 bases of the junction unmatched. The CDR3 extends over 17 amino acids. CDR3 sequence (DNA): TGTGCCAGCAGCTTGGCCGCGGCTAGCGGGGTCCAAGAGACCCAGTACTTC. Its protein is CASSLAAASGVQETQYF.

The J gene is TRBJ2-3, the V gene TRBV5-1; a weak D match, TRBD1 (6 bases). Looked up from germline, CDR1 is SGHRS and CDR2 is YFSETQ. The CDR3 has 14 amino acids. The V and J ends lost 1 base and 4 bases respectively, with 10 bases between them. CDR3 amino acids: CASSLPGAADTQYF. The CDR3 bases are TGCGCCAGCAGCTTGCCAGGGGCAGCAGATACGCAGTATTTT.

This clonotype was seen at least ten times. The rearrangement uses TRBV12-3 or TRBV12-4 and TRBJ2-7; 11 bases match TRBD2. With V trimmed by 7 bases and J by 3 bases, 2 bases remained unmatched. This CDR3 has 13 amino acids. The CDR3 DNA is TGTGCCAGCAAGGGACTAGCGGACTACGAGCAGTACTTC. It yields the protein CASKGLADYEQYF.

The CDR3: CAISEGLAAWGYEQYF. The CDR3 DNA reads as TGTGCCATCAGTGAGGGACTAGCAGCATGGGGCTACGAGCAGTACTTC. The chain carries TRBV10-3 and TRBJ2-7; 8 bases are a match to TRBD2. The CDR3 is 16 residues long. V trimming: 2 bases; J trimming: 3 bases; junction bases outside the gene matches: 9. Germline V gene data show CDR1 as ENHRY and CDR2 as SYGVKD.

This clonotype was found many times. The CDR3 reads CASSFGRERDTQYF. The CDR3 DNA reads as TGCGCCAGCAGCTTTGGGCGGGAGCGAGATACGCAGTATTTT. The V and J genes are TRBV5-1 and TRBJ2-3, with 7 bases aligning to TRBD2. CDR3 length: 14 amino acids. V lost 2 bases and J lost 5; bases outside the gene matches: 5. The germline gives CDR1 SGHRS, CDR2 YFSETQ.

The rearrangement links TRBV20-1 to TRBJ2-7; no clear D. Deletions cut 3 bases from V and 3 bases from J, with 12 bases between. The CDR3 has 13 residues. The germline V gene has CDR1 DFQATT and CDR2 SNEGSKA (reference sequence). CDR3 coding DNA: TGCAGTGCTAGTTCCCTTATAGGCTACGAGCAGTACTTC. This sequence encodes CSASSLIGYEQYF.

The gene calls are TRBV21-1 and TRBJ2-2; TRBD2, the table's D call, was not compared with the DNA. TRBV21-1 constitutes a pseudogene. CDR3 length: 16 residues. CDR3 sequence: CASKTTREVKTGELFF. As DNA, the CDR3 is TGTGCCAGCAAGACTACGCGGGAGGTTAAAACCGGGGAGCTGTTTTTT.

In its sample, this clonotype was seen many times. CDR3 loop: CASSGDSSSYEQYF. CDR3 bases: TGTGCCAGCAGTGGGGACAGTAGCTCCTACGAGCAGTACTTC. The chain couples TRBV25-1 to TRBJ2-7; TRBD1 matches at 7 bases. V shed 4 bases, J shed 0 bases, and the junction held 3 bases outside the gene matches. The CDR3 covers 14 residues. Per the germline V gene, CDR1 is MGHDK and CDR2 is SYGVNS.

This clonotype was found many times. The chain couples TRBV10-3 to TRBJ2-5, with 7 bases matching TRBD2. The CDR3 contains 18 residues. Germline loops: CDR1 ENHRY, CDR2 SYGVKD. The J segment lost 1 base and the V segment lost 3 bases, leaving 14 bases of the junction unmatched. CDR3 protein: CAISDAKGGGPIQETQYF. For the CDR3, the DNA is TGTGCCATCAGTGACGCCAAAGGCGGGGGACCCATCCAAGAGACCCAGTACTTC.

The sample holds many counts of this clonotype. The gene calls are TRBV5-1 and TRBJ1-1; weak D call: TRBD1 (5 bases). CDR3 length: 15 residues. Looked up from germline, CDR1 is SGHRS and CDR2 is YFSETQ. V lost 6 bases to trimming and J lost 4 bases, with 19 bases between them. DNA for the CDR3: TGCGCCAGCACTCGATCCTCAGGGCATGCCACTGAAGCTTTCTTT. Translating it yields CASTRSSGHATEAFF.

This sequence joins TRBV7-2 and TRBJ1-3; D unclear. V lost 1 base and J lost 4, with 8 bases in between. This CDR3 is built from 14 residues. Looked up from germline, CDR1 is SGHTA and CDR2 is FQGNSA. The CDR3 DNA follows: TGTGCCAGCAGCTTAGAACCAGTGGGAAACACCATATATTTT. Translation: CASSLEPVGNTIYF. Based on the CDR3 plus reference TRBV7-2 and TRBJ1-3, the full variable domain is GAGVSQSPSNKVTEKGKDVELRCDPISGHTALYWYRQSLGQGLEFLIYFQGNSAPDKSGLPSDRFSAERTGGSVSTLTIQRTQQEDSAVYLCASSLEPVGNTIYFGEGSWLTVV.

This clonotype is classed as medium-sized (0.01 to 0.1%). The CDR3 DNA sequence: TGCAGTGCTAAACAGGGGGCGCGAGAAAAACTGTTTTTT. As protein: CSAKQGAREKLFF. This sequence joins TRBV20-1 and TRBJ1-4, with TRBD1 matching over 9 bases. V trimming: 4 bases; J trimming: 8 bases; junction bases outside the gene matches: 5. CDR3 size: 13 residues. Germline V gene lookup returns CDR1 DFQATT and CDR2 SNEGSKA (reference sequence).

The CDR3 DNA follows: TGTGCGGGGGGCGCGGGAACTGAAGCTTTCTTT. It encodes CAGGAGTEAFF. The V and J genes are TRBV7-9 and TRBJ1-1; the D gene is possibly TRBD1 (6 bases). This CDR3 is 11 amino acids long. Germline lookup yields CDR1 SEHNR and CDR2 FQNEAQ (reference sequence).

This clonotype was picked up a small number of times. The chain joins TRBV5-6 to TRBJ2-7; the D call may be TRBD1 or TRBD2 (5 bases each). This CDR3 has 14 residues. Trimming cost V 4 bases and J 5 bases, with 16 bases left between them. Per the germline V gene, CDR1 is SGHDT and CDR2 is YYEEEE. Here the CDR3 reads CASSDSGTVDEQYF. CDR3 nucleotide sequence: TGTGCCAGCAGCGATTCCGGGACGGTCGACGAGCAGTACTTC.

This clonotype was observed at least ten times. This chain uses TRBV7-6 with TRBJ1-1; 8 nucleotides line up with TRBD1. From germline, CDR1 is SGHVS and CDR2 FNYEAQ. The CDR3 totals 16 residues. The V and J ends lost 4 bases and 3 bases, in that order; junction bases with no gene match: 10. The CDR3 sequence is CASSSRTGRTYTEAFF. As DNA, the CDR3 is TGTGCCAGCAGCTCGAGGACAGGGCGTACGTACACTGAAGCTTTCTTT.

Ten or more counts support this clonotype. The chain is built from TRBV7-2 and TRBJ2-7; D perhaps matches TRBD1 (6 bases). The CDR3 is 14 residues long. V shed 5 bases and J shed 6 bases, with 17 bases lying between them. The germline V gene has CDR1 SGHTA and CDR2 FQGNSA. The CDR3 here is CASSPLQGSAEQYF. The CDR3 DNA follows: TGTGCCAGCAGCCCGCTTCAGGGGTCCGCCGAGCAGTACTTC.

This clonotype has at least ten counts. The CDR3 bases are TGTGCCAGCAGCGGAAGGGAGAATGAGCAGTTCTTC. This encodes CASSGRENEQFF. The gene calls are TRBV7-9 and TRBJ2-1; a weak D match, TRBD2 (5 bases). The CDR3 contains 12 residues. Between the trimmed V and J ends, which lost 5 bases and 7 bases, there was a span of 9 bases. The germline V gene encodes CDR1 SEHNR and CDR2 FQNEAQ (reference sequence).

Relative to its sample, this clonotype is medium-sized. The chain employs TRBV28 and TRBJ1-4; D is unresolved. The CDR3 spans 15 residues. Trimming pared 3 bases from V and 4 bases from J, leaving 12 bases between. The germline V gene encodes CDR1 MDHEN and CDR2 SYDVKM. The CDR3 loop is CASSLRGRGNEKLFF. DNA of the CDR3: TGTGCCAGCAGTTTGCGAGGCAGAGGTAATGAAAAACTGTTTTTT.

This clonotype was observed at least ten times. V is TRBV27 and J is TRBJ1-1, with D unresolved. The CDR3 runs 13 residues. Germline CDR1 is MNHEY and CDR2 is SMNVEV (reference sequence). V was pared by 6 bases and J by 5 bases, with 13 bases between. CDR3: CASSHSEETEAFF. DNA of the CDR3: TGTGCCAGCAGCCACAGCGAGGAGACTGAAGCTTTCTTT.

In its sample, this clonotype is medium-sized. The chain couples TRBV20-1 to TRBJ2-3; 10 positions agree with TRBD2. The CDR3 covers 18 residues. V was pared by 3 bases and J by 0 bases, with 12 bases of the junction left unmatched. The germline gives CDR1 DFQATT, CDR2 SNEGSKA (reference sequence). DNA of the CDR3: TGCAGTGCTAGGCCGATAGCGGGGGGCGGACTTAGCACAGATACGCAGTATTTT. Its translation: CSARPIAGGGLSTDTQYF.

This clonotype appeared a few times. The V and J genes are TRBV19 and TRBJ2-1; 7 nucleotides line up with TRBD2. The CDR3 has 16 residues. J gave up 9 bases and V 7 bases, and 18 bases lay outside the gene matches. From germline, CDR1 is LNHDA and CDR2 SQIVND (reference sequence). The chain's CDR3 is CASTERVGTISSEQFF. The CDR3 DNA is TGTGCCAGTACCGAGAGGGTAGGGACTATTTCGAGTGAGCAGTTCTTC.

This clonotype appeared many times. This chain links TRBV7-8 with TRBJ2-7; 7 bases are shared with TRBD1. Germline V lookup: CDR1 SGHVS, CDR2 FQNEAQ. CDR3 size: 14 residues. V was pared by 3 bases and J by 2 bases, with 4 bases of the junction left unmatched. CDR3 loop: CASSLGQPPYEQYF. CDR3 nucleotide sequence: TGTGCCAGCAGCTTGGGACAGCCTCCCTACGAGCAGTACTTC.

In this sample, this clonotype turned up many times. V usage is TRBV9 and J usage is TRBJ1-1; 7 bases fit TRBD1. CDR3 size: 15 residues. The V segment lost 4 bases and the J segment 0 bases; nucleotides outside the gene matches: 6. CDR1 SGDLS and CDR2 YYNGEE come from the germline V gene. The CDR3 loop is CASSPRQGMNTEAFF. DNA for the CDR3: TGTGCCAGCAGCCCGCGACAGGGAATGAACACTGAAGCTTTCTTT.

This clonotype was observed many times. The chain employs TRBV30 and TRBJ2-7; tentatively, D is TRBD2 (6 bases). The germline V gene encodes CDR1 GTSNPN and CDR2 SVGIG (reference sequence). V lost 2 bases and J lost 0, with 11 bases in between. This CDR3 spans 14 amino acids. In DNA, the CDR3 is TGTGCCTGGAGTTGGGGGGAAGGCTCCTACGAGCAGTACTTC. Translation gives CAWSWGEGSYEQYF.